This T cell receptor (beta chain) appears in the sequencing data of a study of T cells after yellow fever vaccination. This clonotype was seen only a few times. Its antigen is not known. MiXCR, applied by TCRdb to the 5' RACE reads, yields one record per CDR3 protein. In the table there are 300,000 to 400,000 distinct CDR3 sequences, about 8.3% of which are singletons. Broader study findings: A weaker secondary response peaked on day 5, the primary on day 15.

Trimming took 0 bases from V and 5 from J, leaving 13 bases between them. CDR1 is DFQATT, CDR2 SNEGSKA, per germline (reference sequence). The CDR3 is 14 amino acids. This sample comprised PBMCs, obtained about 41 days after the first yellow fever vaccination. This chain uses TRBV20-1 with TRBJ1-2, with D possibly being TRBD1 (5 bases). The TCR sequence derives from a man aged 18 to 29 who received the YFV17D yellow fever vaccine. Here the CDR3 reads CSARDQQGPYGYTF. CDR3 coding DNA: TGCAGTGCTAGAGATCAGCAGGGCCCTTATGGCTACACCTTC.